This T cell receptor beta chain was sequenced for a study of regulatory T cells in long-lasting Graves disease. CDR1 is MRHNA, CDR2 SNTAGT, per germline. The CDR3 length is 13 residues. V was shortened by 0 bases and J by 7 bases, with 10 bases between the two germline ends. Study results and caveats: Persistent disease samples used TRBV28, TRBJ1-2 and TRBJ2-5 preferentially.

Arm-PCR of CDR3 regions and iRepertoire HTBI primers were the basis on which TCR beta libraries were built. TCRdb fed the multiplex PCR reads into MiXCR, producing one record per CDR3 protein. The sample yields roughly 350,000 distinct CDR3 sequences, 15% to 20% seen once. For this clonotype: The antigen remains undetermined.

As to time point: newly diagnosed GD, antithyroid drugs for less than 3 months. The TCR library was made from RNA that had been extracted from PBMCs in TRIzol. This same sample was also part of a study on T cells in Graves' hyperthyroidism and ophthalmopathy.

The TCR was taken from a woman under 30 with Graves disease. The V and J genes are TRBV6-4 and TRBJ2-7; a weak D match, TRBD2 (5 bases). Sequencing was performed on peripheral blood mononuclear cells (PBMCs), taken at new diagnosis, from a patient treated with antithyroid drugs. The CDR3 sequence: CASSDSRACEQYF. The CDR3 DNA sequence: TGTGCCAGCAGTGACTCGAGGGCGTGTGAGCAGTACTTC.